This TCR beta chain was documented in a study of T cells and Merkel cell carcinoma outcomes. As regards this clone: Its antigen is not known.

Germline assignment: CDR1 SGHTA and CDR2 FQGNSA. V was clipped by 2 bases and J by 6 bases, with 14 bases between them. This CDR3 is 15 amino acids long. Broader study findings: Merkel cell carcinoma outcomes were reportedly predicted by repertoire and T-cell density.

Generated by immunoSEQ multiplex PCR, the TCRdb table keeps only in-frame clones and is missing some. The sample shows 8,000 to 9,500 clones, approximately 81% of them seen only once. Specimen: tumor tissue from Merkel cell carcinoma. The TCR comes from a human donor with Merkel cell carcinoma. V is TRBV7-2 and J is TRBJ2-1, with D perhaps being TRBD1 or TRBD2 (5 bases each). CDR3 DNA: TGTGCCAGCAGCTTACGAGGGAAGAGGGGCAATGAGCAGTTCTTC. This sequence encodes CASSLRGKRGNEQFF.